The source of this T cell receptor beta chain is a study of tumor-infiltrating lymphocytes in primary liver carcinoma (dated by TCRdb to 2015 to 2018). Some background on the complete study: Surgical resection was performed in China between late 2015 and 2016 on five or six patients with histopathologically diagnosed primary liver carcinoma. Hepatocellular carcinoma (four) or combined HCC and intrahepatic cholangiocarcinoma (one) was present in the five patients, who were three men and two women aged 30 to 69 years. The tumors of the five patients were staged as T1-T3 N0M0, with maximum diameters ranging from roughly 4 to 10 cm. Each sample produced roughly 3.5 to 7.5 million productive TCRbeta reads, and read depth showed no significant difference between tissue types. For each liver tumor, the study sampled five regions along with adjacent normal tissue and blood, and applied TCRbeta repertoire sequencing, expression microarrays and whole-exome sequencing. TCRbeta repertoire sequencing covered some 35 specimens from 5 patients: about 25 tumor regions, 5 adjacent noncancerous liver tissues and 5 peripheral blood samples. High reproducibility was observed for the technical replicate repertoires, with mean shared-clone rates around 0.9 and correlation coefficients above 0.98. Results the study describes overall, beyond this receptor: The study included only five patients, and the authors note findings should be validated in a larger study. The top 250 clones accounted for a significantly greater share of the repertoire in tumors than in blood (p = 0.039). Since the samples were bulk and unsorted, there was no way to compare CD4+ and CD8+ T cell repertoires. Consistent with antigen-driven expansion, pairs of tumor regions showed higher repertoire overlap (mean around 36%) than either tumor-adjacent pairs (around 17%) or tumor-blood pairs (about 15%). Only the TCR beta chain was sequenced, which likely underestimates true repertoire diversity because unpaired alpha chains were not captured.

RNA from unsorted whole blood was extracted with TRIzol reagent, and germline DNA was obtained with the DNeasy Blood & Tissue kit. At the time of sampling, the patients had chronic HBV infection and had not received any treatment. Before surgery, about 4 milliliters of peripheral blood were collected into K2EDTA tubes. This clonotype was seen many times. Its specific antigen is unknown. Nothing much larger sits one base from this clone, and base qualities are not available. From its cysteine to its phenylalanine, the CDR3 spans 13 amino acids. The read is trimmed to its CDR3 DNA, 39 bases read in frame from base 1. Relative to germline, V is missing 5 bases and J is missing 7 bases, with 6 bases of the junction outside any gene match. The germline V gene specifies MNHEY as CDR1 and SVGEGT as CDR2. Starting from approximately 500 ng total RNA, TCRbeta-specific cDNA was produced by reverse transcription with a constant-region primer and ProtoScript II reverse transcriptase. TCRbeta libraries were built with three nested multiplex PCR rounds, a slightly modified ARM-PCR procedure. Each of the first two PCR rounds ran for roughly 9 cycles using multiplex TRBV1-TRBV30 forward primers together with a Cbeta reverse primer. Sample barcodes and Illumina adapters were added in a final 25-cycle PCR using Deep VentR polymerase. Before sequencing, amplicons of 200-500 bp were purified from gel using a QIAquick gel extraction kit. An Illumina HiSeq 2500 was used to sequence the TCRbeta amplicons with 250-bp paired-end reads. For the original study's pipeline: To recover full CDR3 sequences, reads were quality-trimmed using Trimmomatic v0.33 and paired reads were then merged using FLASH v1.2.11. V, D and J germline segments were assigned to the rearranged TCRbeta sequences by MiGEC v1.2.1b. Clonotype statistics and Shannon-Wiener diversity indices were calculated with VDJtools v1.0.0. Except for diversity analysis, only each sample's 250 most abundant clonotypes were used in subsequent analyses to reduce sampling bias. TCRdb reworked the public reads: Q25 trimming with fastp, MiXCR clone assembly, productive beta chains retained. CDR3 protein sequences are deduplicated, and each keeps its most common genes and DNA. The V and J calls and clone size come from TCRdb's table, not from the authors' own analysis. The sample records approximately 340,000 distinct CDR3 sequences, about 65% of which are singletons. The ten largest clones represent 5.5% to 8% of the sample.

The sequencing input was peripheral blood. This TCR was sampled from a man aged 40-50 years with primary liver carcinoma and hepatitis B virus infection. The sequence is built from TRBV6-2 or TRBV6-3 and TRBJ1-1, with 8 bases matching TRBD1. The DNA sequence is given as TGTGCCAGCAGTGTCGGACAGGGCGGTGAAGCTTTCTTT. Its translation is CASSVGQGGEAFF.